This T cell receptor beta chain was retrieved from a study of beta chain features in type 1 diabetes. V gave up 1 base and J gave up 0 bases, with 1 base separating them. The germline V gene has CDR1 SGHAT and CDR2 FQNNGV. This CDR3 region has 13 residues. Investigators reverse transcribed all isolated RNA, so they sequenced expressed TCRB transcripts. Some clones are missing from TCRdb's copy, which holds only in-frame ones; the method was immunoSEQ multiplex PCR. The table shows roughly 300,000 clones, with approximately 9.7% occurring only once. This clone was found a few times. Its antigen is currently unknown. Overall study findings and caveats: Moderate yet significant TCRB CDR3 shortening was seen in Type 1 diabetes patients in all four CD4+ subsets. Sequencing the cDNA could make cells with high TCR expression show up more than they should.

The sequenced sample was central memory CD4+ T cells from blood. The receptor was derived from a man aged 25 to 40 with type 1 diabetes. V usage is TRBV11-2 and J usage is TRBJ1-5, with unresolved D. The CDR3 nucleotides are TGTGCCAGCAGCTTAGTTAGCAATCAGCCCCAGCATTTT. It encodes CASSLVSNQPQHF.